The 4 T cell receptor beta chains listed next were all sequenced from one sample in a study of beta chain features in type 1 diabetes. General study points: Shorter TCRB CDR3s, moderately but significantly so, marked every one of the four CD4+ subsets in Type 1 diabetes patients.

As every portion of the isolated RNA was reverse transcribed, the sequencing read expressed TCRB transcripts. Sequencing used immunoSEQ multiplex PCR; TCRdb keeps in-frame clones, though not all of them. The table lists fewer than 450,000 clones, around an eighth of them singletons. For these receptors, no antigen is known. The sequenced sample was naive CD4+ T cells from blood. These receptors were collected from a woman between 18 and 29 years old with type 1 diabetes.

This clone was seen a handful of times. The chain recombines TRBV5-1 with TRBJ2-7; 9 nucleotides agree with TRBD1. The trim removed 4 bases at V and 4 bases at J, leaving 9 bases unmatched. Germline-derived CDR1 and CDR2 are SGHRS and YFSETQ. This CDR3 has 15 residues. The CDR3: CASSVGDRARYEQYF. CDR3 nucleotide sequence: TGCGCCAGCAGCGTGGGGGACAGGGCACGGTACGAGCAGTACTTC.

The chain employs TRBV11-3 and TRBJ2-1; a weak D match, TRBD2 (5 bases). Trimming left V 1 base short and J 2 bases short, with 6 bases between. Germline V CDR1 and CDR2: SGHNT, YENEEA. This CDR3 region has 14 residues. CDR3 region: CASSLAGTYNEQFF. The CDR3 nucleotides read TGTGCCAGCAGCTTAGCGGGAACCTACAATGAGCAGTTCTTC.

There are a few counts of this clone. V gene TRBV14 combines with J gene TRBJ2-3; 7 bases match TRBD1. This CDR3 contains 15 residues. Trimming took 3 bases from V and 3 from J; bases not matched to a gene: 6. Germline V gene sequence: CDR1 SGHDN, CDR2 FVKESK. The CDR3 DNA follows: TGTGCCAGCAGCCAGGACAGGAGATGGACAGATACGCAGTATTTT. Translating gives CASSQDRRWTDTQYF.

The chain combines TRBV5-1 with TRBJ2-5; D uncertain. Looked up from germline, CDR1 is SGHRS and CDR2 is YFSETQ. V lost 2 bases and J lost 2, with 7 bases in between. The CDR3 has 13 residues. CDR3 sequence: CASSLQMQETQYF. As DNA, the CDR3 is TGCGCCAGCAGCTTACAGATGCAAGAGACCCAGTACTTC.